Only a few counts were recorded for the clone carrying this T cell receptor (beta chain). Its target is unknown. The time point is: 2014-2015 season, pre-vaccination. These data belong to a study of follicular helper T cells after annual influenza vaccination. The study, taken as a whole, reports: Day 7 ICOS+CD38+ clones later appeared mostly in ICOS-CD38- cTfh.

Measured with immunoSEQ multiplex PCR; TCRdb has only the in-frame clones, and not every one. Of 10,000 to 15,000 clones detected, 78% appear once; the ten largest clones hold roughly 0.45%. This CDR3 contains 14 residues. V was shortened by 3 bases and J by 4 bases, with 12 bases between the two germline ends. Germline V gene data show CDR1 as SGHVS and CDR2 as FNYEAQ. The clonotype comes from an adult who received the influenza vaccine. This specimen consisted of CXCR5- memory CD4+ T cells sorted from blood, obtained on the day of influenza vaccination. The V and J genes are TRBV7-6 and TRBJ1-2; a possible D gene is TRBD1 (6 bases). DNA of the CDR3: TGTGCCAGCAGCTTTGGGCCAGGGGCCTATGGCTACACCTTC. Its translation: CASSFGPGAYGYTF.